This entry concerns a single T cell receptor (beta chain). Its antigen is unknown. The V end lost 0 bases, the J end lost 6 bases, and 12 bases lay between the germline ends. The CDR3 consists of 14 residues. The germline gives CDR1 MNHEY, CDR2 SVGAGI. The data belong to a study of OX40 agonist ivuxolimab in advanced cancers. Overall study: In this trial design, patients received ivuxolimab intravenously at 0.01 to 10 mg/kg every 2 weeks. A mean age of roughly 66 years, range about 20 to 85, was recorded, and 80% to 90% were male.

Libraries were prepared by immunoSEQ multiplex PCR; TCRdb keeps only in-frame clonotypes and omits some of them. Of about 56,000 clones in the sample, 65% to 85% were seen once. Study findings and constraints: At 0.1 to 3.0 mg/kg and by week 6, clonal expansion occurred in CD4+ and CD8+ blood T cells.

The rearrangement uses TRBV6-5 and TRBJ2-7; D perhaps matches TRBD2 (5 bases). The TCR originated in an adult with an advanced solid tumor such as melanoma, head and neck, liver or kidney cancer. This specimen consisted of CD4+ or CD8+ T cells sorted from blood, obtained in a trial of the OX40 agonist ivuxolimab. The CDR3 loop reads CASSYSMPGSEQYF. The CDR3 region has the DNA TGTGCCAGCAGTTACTCGATGCCGGGATCCGAGCAGTACTTC.